The 23 T cell receptor beta chains reported below all come from one sample, sequenced in a study of CD8 T cell repertoires and HIV-1 epitope variants. The method was immunoSEQ multiplex PCR; TCRdb's version includes in-frame clones alone and lacks a portion of them. Of some 7,000 clones in the sample, around three fifths are singletons; the top ten hold about two fifths. The antigens these receptors bind are not known. Material: cultured CD8+ T cells derived from PBMCs. The receptor set was obtained from a male donor with HIV.

The chain recombines TRBV4-1 with TRBJ2-4; 11 bases are a match to TRBD2. CDR3 length equals 19 residues. The V and J ends lost 5 bases and 0 bases, in that order; junction bases with no gene match: 12. CDR1 is MGHRA and CDR2 is YSYEKL in the germline V gene. The DNA for the CDR3 is TGCGCCAGCAGCAGCCTACTAGCGGGAGTTCCCCTAGCCAAAAACATTCAGTACTTC. Translated, it gives CASSSLLAGVPLAKNIQYF.

J is TRBJ1-5 and V is TRBV19; 8 bases map to TRBD1. Germline V lookup: CDR1 LNHDA, CDR2 SQIVND (reference sequence). This CDR3 spans 17 amino acids. V trimming: 4 bases; J trimming: 0 bases; junction bases outside the gene matches: 8. The CDR3 spells CASSRTGPSYSNQPQHF. The CDR3 nucleotides are TGTGCCAGTAGTAGGACAGGGCCGAGCTATAGCAATCAGCCCCAGCATTTT.

This clone appeared once. The CDR3 spells CASSLGQVSSYEQYF. The CDR3 DNA sequence: TGTGCCAGCAGTTTAGGACAGGTTTCTTCCTACGAGCAGTACTTC. The chain employs TRBV27 and TRBJ2-7; 7 positions agree with TRBD1. Unmatched junction bases numbered 5, after V lost 2 bases and J lost 1 base. The CDR3 has 15 residues. Germline assignment: CDR1 MNHEY and CDR2 SMNVEV (reference sequence).

This clone was seen only a few times. This chain connects TRBV5-4 to TRBJ2-7; D remains ambiguous. The CDR3 is 12 residues long. Trimming cost V 0 bases and J 4 bases, with 5 bases left between them. Looked up from germline, CDR1 is SGHNT and CDR2 is YYREEE (reference sequence). CDR3 DNA: TGTGCCAGCAGCTTGGACGGATACGAGCAGTACTTC. Translated, it gives CASSLDGYEQYF.

A note on this clone: The junction and the germline gene differ at one end; a read error may be behind it. The chain employs TRBV5-3 and TRBJ1-1, with 8 positions matching TRBD1. TRBV5-3 is labeled an ORF, and its function is uncertain. The CDR3 has 15 amino acids. The CDR3 spells CASSSGQGQNTEAFF. In DNA, the CDR3 is TGTGCCAGCAGCTCCGGACAGGGCCAGAACACTGAAGCTTTCTTT.

The genes are TRBV6-6 and TRBJ1-5, with TRBD1 matching over 8 bases. Germline CDR1 reads MNHNY; CDR2 reads SVGAGI (reference sequence). The CDR3 has 14 amino acids. J gave up 7 bases and V 6 bases, and 8 bases lay outside the gene matches. The CDR3 region has the DNA TGTGCCAGCAGATCCGGACAGGGAAAACAGCCCCAGCATTTT. Amino acid sequence: CASRSGQGKQPQHF.

The chain uses TRBV19 and TRBJ1-1; D gene ambiguous. V lost 5 bases, J lost 0 bases, and 10 bases lay in between. The CDR3 covers 14 residues. The germline V gene encodes CDR1 LNHDA and CDR2 SQIVND (reference sequence). The DNA of the CDR3 is TGTGCCAGTAGTCCCATTCCTATGAACACTGAAGCTTTCTTT. Its protein product is CASSPIPMNTEAFF.

A word on this clone: At one boundary the junction diverges from the germline segment, which might be a read error. This chain connects TRBV5-1 to TRBJ2-5; D is unclear. Germline CDR1 SGHRS, CDR2 YFSETQ. CDR3 length: 14 amino acids. CDR3 sequence (DNA): TGTGCCAGCAGCTTCCTAACACCTCAAGAGACCCAGTACTTC. It translates to CASSFLTPQETQYF.

This clone was detected only a few times. The chain links TRBV5-2 to TRBJ2-5; TRBD2, the D gene given by the table, was not confirmed from the DNA. TRBV5-2 is a known pseudogene. The CDR3 is 15 amino acids. CDR3 in amino acids: CASSSAGIDQETQYF. The CDR3, as DNA: TGTGCCAGCAGCTCCGCCGGGATAGATCAAGAGACCCAGTACTTC.

As for this clone: Mismatch with germline at one junction end may stem from a read error. The chain couples TRBV5-8 to TRBJ1-2, with 10 bases lining up with TRBD1. CDR1 SGHTS and CDR2 YDEGEE come from the germline V gene. The CDR3 sequence is 14 residues long. Here the CDR3 DNA reads TGTGCCAGCAGCGATCCCGGGACAGGGGTCCTCGGTGCCTTC. Its translation is CASSDPGTGVLGAF.

V gene TRBV6-5 combines with J gene TRBJ2-4, with a possible D match to TRBD1 (5 bases). Germline CDR1 is MNHEY and CDR2 is SVGAGI. Deletions cut 5 bases from V and 7 bases from J, with 18 bases between. This CDR3 region has 15 residues. The CDR3 protein is CASSPQAQATNIQYF. CDR3 nucleotide sequence: TGTGCCAGCAGTCCACAGGCCCAGGCTACTAACATTCAGTACTTC.

The V call is TRBV10-1, the J call TRBJ1-1, with D unclear. V lost 3 bases and J lost 0, with 8 bases in between. CDR1 and CDR2 from the germline V gene are WNHNN and SYGVQD (reference sequence). The CDR3 sequence is 14 residues long. The CDR3 region has the DNA TGCGCCAGCAGTGACGGCAGCATGAACACTGAAGCTTTCTTT. This codes for CASSDGSMNTEAFF.

The chain recombines TRBV5-6 with TRBJ1-6, with D hard to call. Germline V CDR1 and CDR2: SGHDT, YYEEEE. Trimming cost V 2 bases and J 8 bases, with 11 bases left between them. The CDR3 sequence is 14 residues long. The DNA for the CDR3 is TGTGCCAGCAGCTTATGGGAGGAGGATTCACCCCTCCACTTT. It specifies CASSLWEEDSPLHF.

The chain uses TRBV9 and TRBJ1-3; 7 bases agree with TRBD1. V shed 4 bases, J shed 0 bases, and the junction held 13 bases outside the gene matches. Germline V gene sequence: CDR1 SGDLS, CDR2 YYNGEE. This CDR3 region has 18 residues. The CDR3 loop reads CASSPHLPTGTSGNTIYF. In DNA, the CDR3 is TGTGCCAGCAGCCCCCACCTGCCGACAGGGACCTCTGGAAACACCATATATTTT. The full variable domain, completed using reference TRBV9 and TRBJ1-3, is DSGVTQTPKHLITATGQRVTLRCSPRSGDLSVYWYQQSLDQGLQFLIQYYNGEERAKGNILERFSAQQFPDLHSELNLSSLELGDSALYFCASSPHLPTGTSGNTIYFGEGSWLTVV.

This clone was observed a handful of times. The chain recombines TRBV6-1 with TRBJ1-5, with a tentative D call TRBD1 (6 bases). Germline V CDR1 and CDR2: MNHNS, SASEGT. The V and J ends lost 1 base and 7 bases respectively, with 17 bases between them. The CDR3 loop spans 16 amino acids. The CDR3 nucleotides are TGTGCCAGCAGTGAAGACCCTCAGGGGATATTCCAGCCCCAGCATTTT. This gives the protein CASSEDPQGIFQPQHF.

V usage is TRBV6-5 and J usage is TRBJ2-1; 10 bases align to TRBD2. Germline V gives CDR1 MNHEY, CDR2 SVGAGI. This CDR3 region has 16 residues. With 0 bases clipped from V and 6 bases from J, the junction kept 5 bases outside the gene matches. CDR3 protein: CASSYSPSGGRNEQFF. DNA for the CDR3: TGTGCCAGCAGTTACTCGCCTAGCGGGGGACGCAATGAGCAGTTCTTC.

V and J are TRBV7-2 and TRBJ2-5; TRBD1 agrees at 10 bases. Judging by the DNA end, TRBJ2-7 fits better; the J call may be wrong. Germline V lookup: CDR1 SGHTA, CDR2 FQGNSA. This CDR3 comprises 17 residues. CDR3 sequence: CASSSEGTGDNSYEQYF. The DNA for the CDR3 is TGTGCCAGCAGCTCGGAAGGGACAGGGGATAACTCCTACGAGCAGTACTTC.

The V and J genes are TRBV7-9 and TRBJ2-7; 9 bases are a match to TRBD1. CDR1 SEHNR and CDR2 FQNEAQ come from the germline V gene (reference sequence). The ends lost 5 bases at V and 3 bases at J; junction bases unmatched: 11. The CDR3 consists of 16 residues. CDR3 amino acids: CASSPWTGDFLYEQYF. The CDR3 DNA reads TGTGCCAGCAGCCCGTGGACAGGGGACTTTCTCTACGAGCAGTACTTC. Full variable domain (rest looked up from reference TRBV7-9 and TRBJ2-7): DTGVSQNPRHKITKRGQNVTFRCDPISEHNRLYWYRQTLGQGPEFLTYFQNEAQLEKSRLLSDRFSAERPKGSFSTLEIQRTEQGDSAMYLCASSPWTGDFLYEQYFGPGTRLTVT.

The CDR3 coding sequence is TGTGCCAGCTCACCACCGCAGGCAGGACCGCTTTACCAAGAGACCCAGTACTTC. Its protein is CASSPPQAGPLYQETQYF. J is TRBJ2-5 and V is TRBV18, with D unresolved. CDR1 and CDR2 from the germline V gene are KGHSH and LQKENI. The CDR3 has 18 amino acids. Deletions cut 0 bases from V and 0 bases from J, with 17 bases between.

The chain couples TRBV13 to TRBJ2-5; TRBD1 matches 9 bases. Germline-derived CDR1 and CDR2 are PRHDT and FYEKMQ (reference sequence). The CDR3 has 17 residues. J lost 2 bases, V lost 5 bases, and 12 bases had no gene match. The CDR3 region is CASSLSYRDRVQETQYF. The DNA for the CDR3 is TGTGCCAGCAGCCTCTCCTACCGGGACAGGGTACAAGAGACCCAGTACTTC.

This clone was counted only a few times. The chain employs TRBV4-2 and TRBJ2-7; 7 nucleotides agree with TRBD1. The length of the CDR3 is 13 residues. Germline V gene data show CDR1 as LGHNA and CDR2 as YNFKEQ. The V and J ends lost 2 bases and 5 bases, in that order; junction bases with no gene match: 3. CDR3 DNA: TGTGCCAGCAGCCAAACAGGGGTCAACGAGCAGTACTTC. This sequence encodes CASSQTGVNEQYF.

Relative to its sample, this clone is medium-sized. The rearrangement uses TRBV5-6 and TRBJ2-5; no clear D. Germline-derived CDR1 and CDR2 are SGHDT and YYEEEE. V was pared by 2 bases and J by 2 bases, with 10 bases between. The CDR3 consists of 14 residues. The CDR3, as DNA: TGTGCCAGCAGCTTCCTAACACCTCAAGAGACCCAGTACTTC. Translation gives CASSFLTPQETQYF.

The chain combines TRBV6-5 with TRBJ1-1; D might be TRBD1 (6 bases). CDR3 length: 13 residues. The V gene lost 2 bases and the J gene lost 6 bases, with 10 bases spanning the gap. Germline lookup yields CDR1 MNHEY and CDR2 SVGAGI. In nucleotides, the CDR3 is TGTGCCAGCAGTTACGGGGGGGCCCCTGAAGCTTTCTTT. It is translated as CASSYGGAPEAFF.